This is a list of T cell receptor beta chains from one sample in a study of cytomegalovirus exposure and HLA in healthy donors. Clones were sequenced by immunoSEQ multiplex PCR, and TCRdb holds only the in-frame ones, with some missing. The table records 210,000 or so clones, around 85% of them present only once. Material for sequencing was PBMCs. Source of these receptors: a girl aged 2 to 10 in good health and CMV-seronegative. Both conserved end residues are part of each CDR3. Each record gives: D gene, clone size, J gene, V gene, CDR3 DNA, CDR3 protein. The D gene is left open where the match is weak. Only part of the rows carry a size: once, few, many, or a class if the clone is expanded.

>TRBD2|.|TRBJ2-1|TRBV5-6
TGTGCCAGCAGCCTACTAGCGGAGTCGAATGAGCAGTTCTTC
CASSLLAESNEQFF
>TRBD2|.|TRBJ2-5|TRBV5-1
TGCGCCAGCAGCACCCAACTAGCGGGGGGGCCAGAGACCCAGTACTTC
CASSTQLAGGPETQYF
>.|.|TRBJ1-1|TRBV7-9
TGTGCCAGCAGCTTAATGAGAGGGCTCGGTCGAGGGAACACTGAAGCTTTCTTT
CASSLMRGLGRGNTEAFF
>TRBD2|.|TRBJ2-3|TRBV18
TGTGCCAGCTCACCGCCGGGACTAACTTCGTCCCCAGATACGCAGTATTTT
CASSPPGLTSSPDTQYF
>TRBD1|.|TRBJ1-2|TRBV6-1
TGTGCCAGCAGTGAAGCGGCCTTGGACAGGGGGTCTCCCTCTGGGAATGGCTACACCTTC
CASSEAALDRGSPSGNGYTF
>TRBD2|.|TRBJ2-1|TRBV5-1
TGCGCCAGCAGCTTGGTAGTTGGGACTAGCGGGGGGCCTTTGAGCTCCTACAATGAGCAGTTCTTC
CASSLVVGTSGGPLSSYNEQFF
>.|.|TRBJ2-7|TRBV10-2
TGCGCCAGCAGTGAAGCAGCGGGTCCTTTCTACGAGCAGTACTTC
CASSEAAGPFYEQYF
>.|.|TRBJ1-3|TRBV5-4
TGTGCCAGCAACGTTGCAGGGTTACACACCATATATTTT
CASNVAGLHTIYF
>.|.|TRBJ2-7|TRBV30
TGTGCCTGGAGTCCCCGACACGGAGGTGGCCTTTACTACGAGCAGTACTTC
CAWSPRHGGGLYYEQYF
>.|.|TRBJ1-4|TRBV5-4
TGTGCCAGCAGCTTGGGACAGAATTATGAAAAACTGTTTTTT
CASSLGQNYEKLFF
>.|.|TRBJ2-2|TRBV5-6
TGTGCCAGCAGCTTGTTTGGCAAGAACACCGGGGAGCTGTTTTTT
CASSLFGKNTGELFF
>TRBD1|.|TRBJ1-2|TRBV18
TGTGCCAGCTCACCGGGGACAGAGACTTTCTATGGCTACACCTTC
CASSPGTETFYGYTF
>.|.|TRBJ2-3|TRBV7-7
TGTGCCAGCAGCCTTCGTCCGGGCACAGATACGCAGTATTTT
CASSLRPGTDTQYF
>.|.|TRBJ2-3|TRBV21-1
TGTGCCAGCAGCAATCAATCGGTCGAGGGGGCGCAGACAGATACGCAGTATTTT
CASSNQSVEGAQTDTQYF
>.|.|TRBJ2-1|TRBV5-4
TGTGCCAGCGGGGGGGCAGGGAGAATACATGAGCAGTTCTTC
CASGGAGRIHEQFF
>.|.|TRBJ2-3|TRBV2
TGTGCCAGCAACGAGGGTACAGATACGCAGTATTTT
CASNEGTDTQYF
>.|.|TRBJ2-7|TRBV30
TGTGCCTGGAGTGCGGGGACAATACGCTACGAGCAGTACTTC
CAWSAGTIRYEQYF
>.|.|TRBJ2-7|TRBV7-9
TGTTCCAGCAGCTTAGTTTTTAACAGGGTAAGCGAGCAGTACTTC
CSSSLVFNRVSEQYF
>.|.|TRBJ1-4|TRBV5-6
TGTGCCAGCAGCTTTTCCGGGGATGAAAAACTGTTTTTT
CASSFSGDEKLFF
>TRBD1|.|TRBJ1-2|TRBV6-1
TGTGCCAGCAGTGAAAGACAGGGATTGAACTATGGCTACACCTTC
CASSERQGLNYGYTF
>.|.|TRBJ1-3|TRBV4-2
TGTGCCAGCAGCCAAGAGGGCAGCCTCTCTGGAAACACCATATATTTT
CASSQEGSLSGNTIYF
>.|.|TRBJ1-2|TRBV6-6
TGTGCCAGCGGCCCTGAAGCTAACTATGGCTACACCTTC
CASGPEANYGYTF
>.|.|TRBJ2-7|TRBV14
TGTGCCAGCAGCCAAGATGAGAAAGCCGCCCCCTCTAGGGAGCAGTACTTC
CASSQDEKAAPSREQYF
>TRBD1|.|TRBJ2-2|TRBV2
TGTGCCAGCAGTGGACAGGGGATAGACACCGGGGAGCTGTTTTTT
CASSGQGIDTGELFF
>.|.|TRBJ1-1|TRBV5-1
TGCGCCAGCAGCTTTGGAGGGAACACTGAAGCTTTCTTT
CASSFGGNTEAFF
>TRBD1|.|TRBJ2-2|TRBV14
TGTGCCAGCAGCCACTTACCACAGGGGGCCGGGGAGCTGTTTTTT
CASSHLPQGAGELFF
>.|.|TRBJ1-2|TRBV7-9
TGTTCCAGCAGCCCCTACTTCTATGGCTACACCTTC
CSSSPYFYGYTF
>.|.|TRBJ2-7|TRBV5-4
TGTGCCAGCAGCTGGGGGCTGGGAGCCTCCTACGAGCAGTACTTC
CASSWGLGASYEQYF
>.|.|TRBJ1-5|TRBV11-2
TGTGCCAGCAGCTTAGATCGGCAGGCGGGTCAGCCCCAGCATTTT
CASSLDRQAGQPQHF
>TRBD2|once|TRBJ2-5|TRBV30
TGTGCCTGGAGTGTAGGACTAGCGGGAGATTTGAGGGAGACCCAGTACTTC
CAWSVGLAGDLRETQYF
>.|.|TRBJ2-5|TRBV7-9
TGTGCCAGCAGCTTGGCGGGGAGTATCCAAGAGACCCAGTACTTC
CASSLAGSIQETQYF
>TRBD1|.|TRBJ2-7|TRBV9
TGTGCCAGCAGCGCCACCGGACAGGAACCTTTGGACGAGCAGTACTTC
CASSATGQEPLDEQYF
>TRBD2|.|TRBJ2-3|TRBV14
TGTGCCAGCAGCCAAGATATCGGGACTAGCGGGAACAGAGATACGCAGTATTTT
CASSQDIGTSGNRDTQYF
>TRBD1|few|TRBJ2-1|TRBV18
TGTGCCAGCTCAGCCACAGGGGGTTCCTACAATGAGCAGTTCTTC
CASSATGGSYNEQFF
>TRBD1|.|TRBJ1-4|TRBV9
TGTGCCAGCAGCGAGGGAGGATCTAGGGGGCGTGCAACTAATGAAAAACTGTTTTTT
CASSEGGSRGRATNEKLFF
>TRBD1|.|TRBJ1-1|TRBV2
TGTGCCAGCAGTGACAGGGGGCTGGGGAACACTGAAGCTTTCTTT
CASSDRGLGNTEAFF
>.|few|TRBJ2-2|TRBV7-7
TGTGCCAGCAGCTCCCTTTATGTCACAGACACCGGGGAGCTGTTTTTT
CASSSLYVTDTGELFF
>.|.|TRBJ2-7|TRBV10-1
TGCGCCAGCAGTGAGGTCCCCTATTACGAGCAGTACTTC
CASSEVPYYEQYF
>.|.|TRBJ1-2|TRBV6-5
TGTGCCAGCAGTTGGGGCAGGGAGGCTGGCTACACCTTC
CASSWGREAGYTF
>.|few|TRBJ2-6|TRBV6-5
TGTGCCAGCACTAGGGGCTCTGGGGCCAACGTCCTGACTTTC
CASTRGSGANVLTF
>.|.|TRBJ1-6|TRBV7-9
TGTGCCAGCAGCTTAGCAGGGGGAGTCTCACCCCTCCACTTT
CASSLAGGVSPLHF
>.|.|TRBJ2-1|TRBV6-5
TGTGCCAGCAGTTACTCGACTAGTGACAATGAGCAGTTCTTC
CASSYSTSDNEQFF
>TRBD1|.|TRBJ1-6|TRBV19
TGTGCCAGTAGCCAGGACAGGGGTCGGTCACCCCTCCACTTT
CASSQDRGRSPLHF
>.|.|TRBJ2-7|TRBV10-3
TGTGCCATCGGCCCCCAGACAGATAGCGAGCAGTACTTC
CAIGPQTDSEQYF
>.|once|TRBJ1-5|TRBV19
TGTGCCAGTAGTAGTCCCCCGGGGTATAGCAATCAGCCCCAGCATTTT
CASSSPPGYSNQPQHF
>TRBD2|.|TRBJ2-3|TRBV19
TGTGCCAGTAGTACGGGACTAGCGGGGGGGCAGGTTACGCAGTATTTT
CASSTGLAGGQVTQYF
>TRBD1|.|TRBJ2-7|TRBV6-1
TGTGCCAGCAGTGAAAGGCTCCCAGGGGGCGAGCAGTACTTC
CASSERLPGGEQYF
>TRBD1|.|TRBJ1-2|TRBV7-9
TGTGCCAGCAGCCCGGATAACAGGGGGCGAAGCTATGGCTACACCTTC
CASSPDNRGRSYGYTF
>TRBD2|.|TRBJ2-7|TRBV4-1
TGCGCCAGCAGCCAAGACGTCTTAGCGGGGTTGACTTACGAGCAGTACTTC
CASSQDVLAGLTYEQYF
>.|.|TRBJ1-5|TRBV27
TGTGCCAGCAGTTTATCGGCCGGGGTAGGTCAGCCCCAGCATTTT
CASSLSAGVGQPQHF
>.|.|TRBJ2-5|TRBV5-6
TGTGCCAGCAGCTTGGTGAGGCAGATACAAGAGACCCAGTACTTC
CASSLVRQIQETQYF
>TRBD2|.|TRBJ2-1|TRBV14
TGTGCCAGCAGCCAACTAGCGGGGGGGTACAATGAGCAGTTCTTC
CASSQLAGGYNEQFF
>.|once|TRBJ2-3|TRBV7-9
TGTGCCAGCAGCTCGGCCGGGAGCACAGATACGCAGTATTTT
CASSSAGSTDTQYF
>.|.|TRBJ2-5|TRBV4-1
TGCGCCAGCAGCCAAGGACTTATCAGGGACCAAGAGACCCAGTACTTC
CASSQGLIRDQETQYF